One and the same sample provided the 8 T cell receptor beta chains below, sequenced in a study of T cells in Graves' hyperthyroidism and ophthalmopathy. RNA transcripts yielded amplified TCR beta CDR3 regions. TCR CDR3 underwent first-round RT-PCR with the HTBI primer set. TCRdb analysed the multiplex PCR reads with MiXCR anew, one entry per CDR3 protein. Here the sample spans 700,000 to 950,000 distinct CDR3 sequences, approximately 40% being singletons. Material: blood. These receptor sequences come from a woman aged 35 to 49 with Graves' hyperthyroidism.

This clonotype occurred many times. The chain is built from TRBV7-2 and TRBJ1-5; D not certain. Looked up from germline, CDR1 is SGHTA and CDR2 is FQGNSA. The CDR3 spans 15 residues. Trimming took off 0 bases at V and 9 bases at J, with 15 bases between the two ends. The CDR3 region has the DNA TGTGCCAGCAGCTTAGCGCCCGGTACCCGTGGGCCCCAGCATTTT. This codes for CASSLAPGTRGPQHF.

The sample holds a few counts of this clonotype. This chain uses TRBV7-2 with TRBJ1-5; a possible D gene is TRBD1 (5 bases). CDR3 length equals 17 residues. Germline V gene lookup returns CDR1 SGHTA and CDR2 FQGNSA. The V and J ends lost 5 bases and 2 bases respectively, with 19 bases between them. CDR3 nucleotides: TGTGCCAGCAGCCCCCAAGGACAAAGTGGGGGCAATCAGCCCCAGCATTTT. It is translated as CASSPQGQSGGNQPQHF.

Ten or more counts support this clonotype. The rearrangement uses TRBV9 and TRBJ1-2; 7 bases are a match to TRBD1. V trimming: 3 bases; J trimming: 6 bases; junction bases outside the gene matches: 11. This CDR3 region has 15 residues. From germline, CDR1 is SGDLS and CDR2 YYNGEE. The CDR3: CASSGIGTAGDGYTF. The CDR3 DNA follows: TGTGCCAGCAGCGGAATCGGGACAGCGGGGGATGGCTACACCTTC.

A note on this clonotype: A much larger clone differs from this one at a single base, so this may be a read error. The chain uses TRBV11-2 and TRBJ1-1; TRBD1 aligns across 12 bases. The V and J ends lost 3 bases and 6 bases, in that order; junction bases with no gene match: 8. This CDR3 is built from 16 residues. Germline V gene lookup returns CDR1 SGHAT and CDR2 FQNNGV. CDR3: CASSFGRDRGHAEAFF. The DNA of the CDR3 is TGTGCCAGCAGCTTTGGCCGGGACAGGGGGCACGCTGAAGCTTTCTTT.

In DNA, the CDR3 is TGTGCCAGCAGATTCGATACTAACACTGAAGCTTTCTTT. Protein: CASRFDTNTEAFF. This rearrangement joins TRBV6-1 to TRBJ1-1; D call uncertain. The length of the CDR3 is 13 residues. Germline CDR1 MNHNS, CDR2 SASEGT. V was cut by 6 bases and J by 2 bases, with 10 bases left in between.

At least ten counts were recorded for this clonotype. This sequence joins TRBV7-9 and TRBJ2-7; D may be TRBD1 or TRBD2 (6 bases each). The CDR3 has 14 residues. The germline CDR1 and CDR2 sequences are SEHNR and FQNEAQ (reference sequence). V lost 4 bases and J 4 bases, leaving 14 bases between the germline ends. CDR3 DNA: TGTGCCAGCAGCTCGGACCGCGGGACATACGAGCAGTACTTC. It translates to CASSSDRGTYEQYF. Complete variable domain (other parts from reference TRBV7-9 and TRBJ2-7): DTGVSQNPRHKITKRGQNVTFRCDPISEHNRLYWYRQTLGQGPEFLTYFQNEAQLEKSRLLSDRFSAERPKGSFSTLEIQRTEQGDSAMYLCASSSDRGTYEQYFGPGTRLTVT.

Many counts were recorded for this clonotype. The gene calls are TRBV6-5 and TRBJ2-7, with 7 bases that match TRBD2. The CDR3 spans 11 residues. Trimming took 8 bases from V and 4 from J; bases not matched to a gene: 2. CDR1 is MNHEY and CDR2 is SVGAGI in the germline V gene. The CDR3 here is CASVGGYEQYF. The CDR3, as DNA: TGTGCCAGCGTCGGGGGGTACGAGCAGTACTTC.

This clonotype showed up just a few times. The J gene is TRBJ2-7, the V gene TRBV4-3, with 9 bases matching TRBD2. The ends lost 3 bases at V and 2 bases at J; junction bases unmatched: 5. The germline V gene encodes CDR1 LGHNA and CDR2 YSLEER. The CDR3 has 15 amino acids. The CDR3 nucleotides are TGCGCCAGCAGCCAGCGGGAGGGCAGGGCCTACGAGCAGTACTTC. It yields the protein CASSQREGRAYEQYF.